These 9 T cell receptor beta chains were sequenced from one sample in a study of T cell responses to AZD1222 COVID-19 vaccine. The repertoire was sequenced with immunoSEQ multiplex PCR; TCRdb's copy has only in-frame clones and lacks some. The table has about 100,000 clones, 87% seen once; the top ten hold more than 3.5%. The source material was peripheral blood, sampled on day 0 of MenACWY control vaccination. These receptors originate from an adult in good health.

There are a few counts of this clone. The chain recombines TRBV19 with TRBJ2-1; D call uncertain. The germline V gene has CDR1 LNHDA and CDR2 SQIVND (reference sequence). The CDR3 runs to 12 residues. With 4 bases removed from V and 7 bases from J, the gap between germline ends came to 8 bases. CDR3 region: CASSTGRNEQFF. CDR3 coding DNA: TGTGCCAGTAGTACGGGCAGGAATGAGCAGTTCTTC.

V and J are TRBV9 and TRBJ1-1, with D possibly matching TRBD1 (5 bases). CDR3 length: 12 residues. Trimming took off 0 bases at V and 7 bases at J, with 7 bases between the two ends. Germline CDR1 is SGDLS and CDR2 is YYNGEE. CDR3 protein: CASSVVQGEAFF. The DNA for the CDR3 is TGTGCCAGCAGCGTAGTTCAGGGTGAAGCTTTCTTT.

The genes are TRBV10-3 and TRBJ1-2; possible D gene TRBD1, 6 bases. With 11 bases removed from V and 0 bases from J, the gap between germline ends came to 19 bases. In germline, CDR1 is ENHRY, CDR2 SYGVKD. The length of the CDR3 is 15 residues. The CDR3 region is CAAQGMGHANYGYTF. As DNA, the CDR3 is TGTGCCGCCCAGGGGATGGGACACGCTAACTATGGCTACACCTTC.

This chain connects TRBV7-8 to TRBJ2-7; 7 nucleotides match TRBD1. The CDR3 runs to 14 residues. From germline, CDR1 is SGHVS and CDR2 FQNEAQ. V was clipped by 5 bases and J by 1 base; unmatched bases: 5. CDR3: CASSRGTASYEQYF. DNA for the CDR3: TGTGCCAGCAGCCGAGGGACAGCTTCCTACGAGCAGTACTTC.

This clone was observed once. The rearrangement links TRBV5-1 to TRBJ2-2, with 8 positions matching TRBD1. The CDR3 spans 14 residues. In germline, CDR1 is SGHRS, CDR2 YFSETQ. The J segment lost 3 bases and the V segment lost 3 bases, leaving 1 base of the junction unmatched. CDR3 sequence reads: CASSWTGYTGELFF. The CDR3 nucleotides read TGCGCCAGCAGCTGGACAGGGTACACCGGGGAGCTGTTTTTT.

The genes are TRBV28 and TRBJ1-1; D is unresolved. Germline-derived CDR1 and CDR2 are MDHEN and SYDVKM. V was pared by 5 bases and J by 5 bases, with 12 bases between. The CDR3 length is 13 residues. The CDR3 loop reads CASSVQVRTEAFF. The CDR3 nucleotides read TGTGCCAGCAGTGTTCAGGTTCGGACTGAAGCTTTCTTT.

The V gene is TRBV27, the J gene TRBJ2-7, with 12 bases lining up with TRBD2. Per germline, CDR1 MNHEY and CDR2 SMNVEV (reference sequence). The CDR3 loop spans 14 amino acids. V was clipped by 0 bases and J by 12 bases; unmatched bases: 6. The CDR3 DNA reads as TGTGCCAGCAGTTTATCACCGACTAGCGGGAGTCGGTACTTC. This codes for CASSLSPTSGSRYF.

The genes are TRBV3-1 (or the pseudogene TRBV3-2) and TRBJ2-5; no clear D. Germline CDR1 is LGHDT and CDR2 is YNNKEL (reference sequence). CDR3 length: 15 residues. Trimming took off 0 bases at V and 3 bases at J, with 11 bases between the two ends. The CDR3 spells CASSQDWASKETQYF. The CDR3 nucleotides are TGTGCCAGCAGCCAAGATTGGGCTTCGAAAGAGACCCAGTACTTC.

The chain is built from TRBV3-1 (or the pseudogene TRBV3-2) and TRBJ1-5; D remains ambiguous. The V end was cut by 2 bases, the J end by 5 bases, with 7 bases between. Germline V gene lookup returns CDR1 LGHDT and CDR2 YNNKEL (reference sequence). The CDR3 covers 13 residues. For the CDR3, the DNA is TGTGCCAGCAGCCAAATGTACCATCAGCCCCAGCATTTT. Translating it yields CASSQMYHQPQHF.